Only a few counts were recorded for the clone carrying this T cell receptor beta chain. Its antigen is unidentified. A quantitative 5'-RACE method, one with molecular barcodes, was used to make TCR beta libraries. TCRdb passed the 5' RACE reads through MiXCR, listing each CDR3 protein once. Of hundreds of thousands of distinct CDR3 sequences in the sample, 8% to 10% were seen once. The CDR3 length is 16 residues. Trimming removed 2 bases from V and 5 bases from J, with 18 bases in between. These data originate in a study of CD8 T cells in ankylosing spondylitis. Study-wide findings and caveats: Apparently characteristic of ankylosing spondylitis blood was a TCR beta motif (under ten highly homologous variants).

The sequence came from a female donor with ankylosing spondylitis or in good health (not recorded which). The chain joins TRBV23-1 to TRBJ1-1; possible D gene TRBD1, 6 bases. TRBV23-1 is marked as an open reading frame, function uncertain. Sequencing was performed on blood, either unsorted or a sorted T cell fraction (not recorded which). This chain's CDR3 is CASSQDQGPPGTEAFF. The CDR3 region has the DNA TGCGCCAGCAGTCAAGATCAGGGGCCGCCTGGTACTGAAGCTTTCTTT.